This TCR beta chain was sequenced during a study of technical replicates of blood from a few donors. TCRdb's copy holds only in-frame clones and misses some; the assay was immunoSEQ multiplex PCR. The sample includes approximately 97,000 clones, roughly 96% of them seen just once. This TCR derives from a human donor in good health. Sample: T cells isolated from PBMCs.

CDR3 amino acids: CASSSRRAGDLGEQYF. The CDR3 nucleotides are TGTGCCAGCAGCTCAAGGCGTGCGGGCGACCTTGGCGAGCAGTACTTC. The rearrangement links TRBV7-9 to TRBJ2-7; perhaps TRBD2 as D (5 bases). V was shortened by 4 bases and J by 6 bases, with 22 bases between the two germline ends. Germline V CDR1 and CDR2: SEHNR, FQNEAQ (reference sequence). The length of the CDR3 is 16 residues.